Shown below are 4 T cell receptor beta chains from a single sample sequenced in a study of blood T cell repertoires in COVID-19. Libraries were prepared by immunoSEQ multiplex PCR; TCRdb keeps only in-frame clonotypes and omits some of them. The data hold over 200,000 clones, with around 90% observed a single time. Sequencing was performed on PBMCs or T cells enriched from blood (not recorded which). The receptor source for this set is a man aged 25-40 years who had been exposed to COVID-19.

Here the CDR3 reads CAIKNSGGYEQYF. The CDR3 DNA sequence: TGTGCCATCAAGAATAGCGGGGGTTACGAGCAGTACTTC. V and J are TRBV10-3 and TRBJ2-7; 9 bases match TRBD2. With 7 bases clipped from V and 4 bases from J, the junction kept 5 bases outside the gene matches. The CDR3 is made up of 13 amino acids. CDR1 is ENHRY and CDR2 is SYGVKD in the germline V gene.

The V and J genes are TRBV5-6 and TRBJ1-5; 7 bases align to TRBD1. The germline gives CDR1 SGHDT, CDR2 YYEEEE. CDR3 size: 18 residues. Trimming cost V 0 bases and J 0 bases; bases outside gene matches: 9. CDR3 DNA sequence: TGTGCCAGCAGCTTGGTGGGGGGACAGTATAATAGCAATCAGCCCCAGCATTTT. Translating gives CASSLVGGQYNSNQPQHF. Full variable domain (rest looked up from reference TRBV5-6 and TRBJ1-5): DAGVTQSPTHLIKTRGQQVTLRCSPKSGHDTVSWYQQALGQGPQFIFQYYEEEERQRGNFPDRFSGHQFPNYSSELNVNALLLGDSALYLCASSLVGGQYNSNQPQHFGDGTRLSIL.

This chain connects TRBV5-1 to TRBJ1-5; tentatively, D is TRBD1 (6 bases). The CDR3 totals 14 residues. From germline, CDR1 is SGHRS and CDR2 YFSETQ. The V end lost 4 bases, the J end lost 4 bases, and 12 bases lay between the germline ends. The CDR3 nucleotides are TGCGCCAGCAGCACCGGACAGCCAAATCAGCCCCAGCATTTT. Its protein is CASSTGQPNQPQHF.

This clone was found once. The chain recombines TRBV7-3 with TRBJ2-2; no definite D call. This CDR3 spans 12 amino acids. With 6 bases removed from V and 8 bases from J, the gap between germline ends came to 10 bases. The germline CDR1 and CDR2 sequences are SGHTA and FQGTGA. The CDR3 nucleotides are TGTGCCAGCAGAGAATTGGCTGGGGAGCTGTTTTTT. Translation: CASRELAGELFF.